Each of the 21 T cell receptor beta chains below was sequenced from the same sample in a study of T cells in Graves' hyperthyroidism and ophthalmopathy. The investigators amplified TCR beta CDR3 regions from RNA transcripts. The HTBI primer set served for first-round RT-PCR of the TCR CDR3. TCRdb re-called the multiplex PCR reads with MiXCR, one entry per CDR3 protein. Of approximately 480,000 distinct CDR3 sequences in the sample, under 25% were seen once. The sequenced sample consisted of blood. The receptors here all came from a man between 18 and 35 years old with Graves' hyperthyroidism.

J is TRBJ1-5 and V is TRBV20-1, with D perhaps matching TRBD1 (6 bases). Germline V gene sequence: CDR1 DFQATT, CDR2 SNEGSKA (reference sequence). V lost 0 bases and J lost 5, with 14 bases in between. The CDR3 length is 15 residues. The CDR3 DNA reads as TGCAGTGCTAGAGAGGGGAGCCAGGGGCATCAGCCCCAGCATTTT. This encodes CSAREGSQGHQPQHF.

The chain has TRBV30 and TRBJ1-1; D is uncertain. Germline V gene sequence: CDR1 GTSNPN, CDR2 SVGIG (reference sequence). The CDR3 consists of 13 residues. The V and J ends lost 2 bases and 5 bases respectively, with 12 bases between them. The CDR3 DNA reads TGTGCCTGGAGTCGGCAGTTGGAGACTGAAGCTTTCTTT. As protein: CAWSRQLETEAFF.

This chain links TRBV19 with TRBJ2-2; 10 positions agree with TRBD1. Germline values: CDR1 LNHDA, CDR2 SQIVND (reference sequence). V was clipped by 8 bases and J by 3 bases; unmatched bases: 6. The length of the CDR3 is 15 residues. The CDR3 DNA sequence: TGTGCCAGTGACGAGACAGGGGGCTACACCGGGGAGCTGTTTTTT. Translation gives CASDETGGYTGELFF.

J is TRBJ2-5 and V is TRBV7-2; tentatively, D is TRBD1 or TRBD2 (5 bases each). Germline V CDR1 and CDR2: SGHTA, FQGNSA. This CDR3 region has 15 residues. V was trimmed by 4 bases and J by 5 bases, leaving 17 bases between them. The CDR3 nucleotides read TGTGCCAGCAGCTACGGGACGGCTACAAGTGAGACCCAGTACTTC. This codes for CASSYGTATSETQYF.

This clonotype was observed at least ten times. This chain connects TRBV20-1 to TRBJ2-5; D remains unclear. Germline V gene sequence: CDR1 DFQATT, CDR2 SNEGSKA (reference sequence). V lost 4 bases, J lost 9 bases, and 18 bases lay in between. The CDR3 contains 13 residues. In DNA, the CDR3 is TGCAGTGCTAAGGACGCCTTGCCGGAGTCCCAGTACTTC. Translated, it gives CSAKDALPESQYF.

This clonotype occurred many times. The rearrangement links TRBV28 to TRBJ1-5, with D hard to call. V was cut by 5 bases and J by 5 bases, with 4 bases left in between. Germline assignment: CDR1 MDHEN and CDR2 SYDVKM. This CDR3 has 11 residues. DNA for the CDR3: TGTGCCAGCAGTAGAGATCAGCCCCAGCATTTT. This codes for CASSRDQPQHF.

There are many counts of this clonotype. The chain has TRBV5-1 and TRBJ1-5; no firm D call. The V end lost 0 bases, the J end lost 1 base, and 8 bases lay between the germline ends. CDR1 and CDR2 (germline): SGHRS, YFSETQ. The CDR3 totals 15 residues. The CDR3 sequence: CASSLGIQSNQPQHF. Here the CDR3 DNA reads TGCGCCAGCAGCTTGGGGATACAGAGCAATCAGCCCCAGCATTTT.

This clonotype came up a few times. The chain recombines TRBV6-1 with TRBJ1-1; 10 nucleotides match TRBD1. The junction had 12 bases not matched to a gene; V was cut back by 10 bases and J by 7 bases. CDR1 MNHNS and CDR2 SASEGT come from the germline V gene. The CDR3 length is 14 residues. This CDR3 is CATSGTGAIGEAFF. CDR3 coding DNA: TGTGCCACCTCCGGGACAGGGGCCATCGGTGAAGCTTTCTTT.

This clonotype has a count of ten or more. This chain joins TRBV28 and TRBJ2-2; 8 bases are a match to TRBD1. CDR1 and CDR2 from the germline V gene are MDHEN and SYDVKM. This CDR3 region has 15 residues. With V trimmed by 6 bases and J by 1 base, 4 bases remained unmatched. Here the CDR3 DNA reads TGTGCCAGCAGCTCCGGGACAGGGAACACCGGGGAGCTGTTTTTT. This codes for CASSSGTGNTGELFF.

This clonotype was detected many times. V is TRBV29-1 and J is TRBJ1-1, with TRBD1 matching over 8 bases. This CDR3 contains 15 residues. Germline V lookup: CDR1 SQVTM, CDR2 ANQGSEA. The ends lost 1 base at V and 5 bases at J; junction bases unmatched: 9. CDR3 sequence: CSVEGTGKGNTEAFF. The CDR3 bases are TGCAGCGTTGAAGGGACAGGGAAGGGGAATACTGAAGCTTTCTTT.

CDR3 DNA sequence: TGTGCCAGCAGCGTAACCGGGACAGGGCCCCGGAGCTACGAGCAGTACTTC. Its translation: CASSVTGTGPRSYEQYF. This chain uses TRBV7-6 with TRBJ2-7, with 9 bases identical to TRBD1. The CDR3 loop spans 17 amino acids. Germline trimming cut 5 bases from V and 3 bases from J; bases unmatched to any gene: 14. Germline lookup yields CDR1 SGHVS and CDR2 FNYEAQ.

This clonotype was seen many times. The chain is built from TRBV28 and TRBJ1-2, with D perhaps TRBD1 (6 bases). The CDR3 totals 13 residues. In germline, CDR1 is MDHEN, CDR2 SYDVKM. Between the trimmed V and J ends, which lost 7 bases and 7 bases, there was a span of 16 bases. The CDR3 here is CASKDGTTGGYTF. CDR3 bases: TGTGCCAGCAAAGACGGGACAACGGGTGGCTACACCTTC.

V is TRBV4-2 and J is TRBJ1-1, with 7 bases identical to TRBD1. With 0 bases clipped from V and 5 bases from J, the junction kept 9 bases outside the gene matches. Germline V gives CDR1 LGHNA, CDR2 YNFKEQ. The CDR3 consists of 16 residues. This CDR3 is CASSQEGSRGGTEAFF. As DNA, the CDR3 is TGTGCCAGCAGCCAAGAAGGGAGCAGGGGGGGTACTGAAGCTTTCTTT.

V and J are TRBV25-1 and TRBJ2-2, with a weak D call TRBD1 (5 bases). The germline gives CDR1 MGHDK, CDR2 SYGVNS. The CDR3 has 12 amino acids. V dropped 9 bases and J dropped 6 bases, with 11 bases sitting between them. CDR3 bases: TGTGCCAGGAGGCCACAGGCCGGGGAGCTGTTTTTT. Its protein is CARRPQAGELFF.

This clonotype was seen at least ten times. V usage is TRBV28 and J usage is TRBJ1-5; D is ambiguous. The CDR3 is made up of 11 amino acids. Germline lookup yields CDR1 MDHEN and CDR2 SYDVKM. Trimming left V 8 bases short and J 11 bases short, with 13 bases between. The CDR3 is CASQDGEAQHF. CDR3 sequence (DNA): TGTGCCAGCCAGGATGGCGAAGCCCAGCATTTT.

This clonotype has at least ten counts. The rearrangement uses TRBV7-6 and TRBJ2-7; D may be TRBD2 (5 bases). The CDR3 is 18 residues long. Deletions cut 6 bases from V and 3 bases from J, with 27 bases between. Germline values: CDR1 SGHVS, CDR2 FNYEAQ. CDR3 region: CASSSSRAPGTTVYEQYF. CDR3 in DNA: TGTGCCAGCAGTTCGAGCCGGGCCCCGGGAACTACGGTCTACGAGCAGTACTTC.

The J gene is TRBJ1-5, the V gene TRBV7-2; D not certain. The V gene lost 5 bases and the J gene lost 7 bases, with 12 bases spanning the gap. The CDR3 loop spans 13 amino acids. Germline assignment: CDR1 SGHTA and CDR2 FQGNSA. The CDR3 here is CASSPRMGQPQHF. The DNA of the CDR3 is TGTGCCAGCAGCCCACGAATGGGCCAGCCCCAGCATTTT.

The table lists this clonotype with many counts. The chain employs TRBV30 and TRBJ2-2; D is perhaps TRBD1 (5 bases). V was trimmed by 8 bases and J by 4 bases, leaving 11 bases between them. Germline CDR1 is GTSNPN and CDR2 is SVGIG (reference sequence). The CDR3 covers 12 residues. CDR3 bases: TGTGCCGCCAGACAGTTCACCGGGGAGCTGTTTTTT. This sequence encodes CAARQFTGELFF.

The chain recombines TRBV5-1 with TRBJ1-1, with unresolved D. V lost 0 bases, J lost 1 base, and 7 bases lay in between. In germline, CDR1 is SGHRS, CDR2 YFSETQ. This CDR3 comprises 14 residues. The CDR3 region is CASSLVPANTEAFF. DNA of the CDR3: TGCGCCAGCAGCTTGGTTCCGGCGAACACTGAAGCTTTCTTT.

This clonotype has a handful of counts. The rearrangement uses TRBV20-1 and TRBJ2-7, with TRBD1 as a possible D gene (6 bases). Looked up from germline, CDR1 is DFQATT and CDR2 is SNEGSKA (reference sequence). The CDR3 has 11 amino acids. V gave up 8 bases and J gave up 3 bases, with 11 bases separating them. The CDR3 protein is CSWTASYEQYF. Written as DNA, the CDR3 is TGCAGTTGGACAGCCAGCTACGAGCAGTACTTC.

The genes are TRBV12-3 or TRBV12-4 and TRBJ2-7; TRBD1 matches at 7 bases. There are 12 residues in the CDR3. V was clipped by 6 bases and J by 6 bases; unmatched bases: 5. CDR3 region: CASRVGQSEQYF. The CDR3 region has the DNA TGTGCCAGCAGAGTGGGACAGAGCGAGCAGTACTTC.